This T cell receptor (beta chain) is from a study of shared clonotypes between healthy human individuals. The overall study: Per-donor plates numbered three CD4 naive, three CD4 memory, two CD8 naive and one CD8 memory.

At the deep level, the assay was run. This table comes from immunoSEQ multiplex PCR, and its TCRdb copy is limited to in-frame clones, with some not included. The sample contains more than 2 million clones, 85% to 95% of which appear only once. As regards this clone: The same CDR3 also results from other DNA sequences found in this sample.

Unmatched junction bases numbered 3, after V lost 0 bases and J lost 0 bases. The CDR3 covers 16 residues. Germline assignment: CDR1 MNHNY and CDR2 SVGAGI (reference sequence). It was CD45RO-negative cells, positively selected for CCR7, that made up naive CD8 cells, with terminally differentiated effector memory CD45RA+ cells excluded. The chain couples TRBV6-6 to TRBJ1-2, with TRBD1 matching 8 bases. The TCR was taken from a man aged 18-30 years in good health. Some clones in this sample may be carry-over from other donors' samples. Sequenced input: naive CD8+ T cells from PBMCs. For the CDR3, the DNA is TGTGCCAGCAGTTACTCACGACAGGGGACTAACTATGGCTACACCTTC. Translating gives CASSYSRQGTNYGYTF.